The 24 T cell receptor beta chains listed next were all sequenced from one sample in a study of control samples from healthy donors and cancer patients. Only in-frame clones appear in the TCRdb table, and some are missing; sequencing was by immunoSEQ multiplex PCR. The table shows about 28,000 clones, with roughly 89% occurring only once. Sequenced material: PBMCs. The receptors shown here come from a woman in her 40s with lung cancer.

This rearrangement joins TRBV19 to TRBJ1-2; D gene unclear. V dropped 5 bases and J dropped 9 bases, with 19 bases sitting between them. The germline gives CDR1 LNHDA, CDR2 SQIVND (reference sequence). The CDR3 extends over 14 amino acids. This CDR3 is CASSSPGVTTRYTF. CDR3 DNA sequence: TGTGCCAGTAGTTCGCCCGGGGTTACGACCCGCTACACCTTC.

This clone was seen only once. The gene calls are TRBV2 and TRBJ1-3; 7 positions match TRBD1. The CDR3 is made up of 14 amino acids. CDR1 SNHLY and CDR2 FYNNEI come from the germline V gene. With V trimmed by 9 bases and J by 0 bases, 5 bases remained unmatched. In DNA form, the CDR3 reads TGTGCCAGGGGGGGGACAGCCTCTGGAAACACCATATATTTT. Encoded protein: CARGGTASGNTIYF.

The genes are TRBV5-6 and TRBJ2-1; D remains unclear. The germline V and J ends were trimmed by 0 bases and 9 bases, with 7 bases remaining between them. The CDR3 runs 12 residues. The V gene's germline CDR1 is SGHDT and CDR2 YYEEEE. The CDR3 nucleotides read TGTGCCAGCAGCTTGGCGGTTGGTGAGCAGTTCTTC. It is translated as CASSLAVGEQFF.

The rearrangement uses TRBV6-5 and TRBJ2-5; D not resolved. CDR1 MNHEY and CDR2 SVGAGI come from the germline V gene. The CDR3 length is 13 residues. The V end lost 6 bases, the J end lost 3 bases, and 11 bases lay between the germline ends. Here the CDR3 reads CASRPEWKETQYF. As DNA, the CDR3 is TGTGCCAGCAGACCGGAATGGAAAGAGACCCAGTACTTC.

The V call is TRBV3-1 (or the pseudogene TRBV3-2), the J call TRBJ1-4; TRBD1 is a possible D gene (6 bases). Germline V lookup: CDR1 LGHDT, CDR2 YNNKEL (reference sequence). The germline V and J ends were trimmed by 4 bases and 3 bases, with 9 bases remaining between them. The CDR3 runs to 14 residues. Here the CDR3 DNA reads TGTGCCAGCAGCCGGACAGTCTCTAATGAAAAACTGTTTTTT. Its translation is CASSRTVSNEKLFF.

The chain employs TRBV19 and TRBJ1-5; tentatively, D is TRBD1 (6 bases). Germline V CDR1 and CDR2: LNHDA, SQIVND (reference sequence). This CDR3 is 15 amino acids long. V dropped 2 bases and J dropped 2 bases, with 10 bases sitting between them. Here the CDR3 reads CASSIKGGGNQPQHF. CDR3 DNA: TGTGCCAGTAGTATAAAGGGGGGCGGCAATCAGCCCCAGCATTTT.

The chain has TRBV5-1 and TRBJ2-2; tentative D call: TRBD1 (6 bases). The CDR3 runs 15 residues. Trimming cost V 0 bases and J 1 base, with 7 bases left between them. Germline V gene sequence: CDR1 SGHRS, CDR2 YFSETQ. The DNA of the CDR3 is TGCGCCAGCAGCTTGGAACAGGGGAACACCGGGGAGCTGTTTTTT. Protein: CASSLEQGNTGELFF. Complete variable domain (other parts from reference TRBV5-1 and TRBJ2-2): KAGVTQTPRYLIKTRGQQVTLSCSPISGHRSVSWYQQTPGQGLQFLFEYFSETQRNKGNFPGRFSGRQFSNSRSEMNVSTLELGDSALYLCASSLEQGNTGELFFGEGSRLTVL.

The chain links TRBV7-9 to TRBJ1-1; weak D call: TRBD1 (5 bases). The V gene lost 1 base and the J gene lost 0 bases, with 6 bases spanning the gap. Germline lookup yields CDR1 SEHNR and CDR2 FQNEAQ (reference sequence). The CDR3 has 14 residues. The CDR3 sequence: CASSLGGVNTEAFF. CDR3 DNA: TGTGCCAGCAGCTTAGGAGGGGTGAACACTGAAGCTTTCTTT.

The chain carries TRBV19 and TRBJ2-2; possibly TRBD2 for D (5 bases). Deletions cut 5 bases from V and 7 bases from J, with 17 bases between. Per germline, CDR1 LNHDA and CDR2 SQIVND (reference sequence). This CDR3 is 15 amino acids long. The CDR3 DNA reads TGTGCCAGTAGTCTCCGGGTTAATCGGGACGGGGAGCTGTTTTTT. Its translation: CASSLRVNRDGELFF.

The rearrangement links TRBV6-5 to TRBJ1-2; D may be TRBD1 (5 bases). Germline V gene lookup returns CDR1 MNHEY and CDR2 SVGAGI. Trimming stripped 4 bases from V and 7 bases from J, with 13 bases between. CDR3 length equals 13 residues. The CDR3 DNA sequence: TGTGCCAGCAGTTCGGGACGGTTTTTTGGCTACACCTTC. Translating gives CASSSGRFFGYTF.

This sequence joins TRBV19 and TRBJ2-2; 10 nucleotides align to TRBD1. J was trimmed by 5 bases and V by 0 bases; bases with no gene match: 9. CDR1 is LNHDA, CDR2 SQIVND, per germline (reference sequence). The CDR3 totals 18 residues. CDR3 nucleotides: TGTGCCAGTAGTATAGATCTATCGGGACAGGGGAATACCGGGGAGCTGTTTTTT. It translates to CASSIDLSGQGNTGELFF.

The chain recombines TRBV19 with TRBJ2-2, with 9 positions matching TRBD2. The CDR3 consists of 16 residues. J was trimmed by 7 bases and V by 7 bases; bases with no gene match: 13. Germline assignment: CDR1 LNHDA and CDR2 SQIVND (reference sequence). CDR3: CASIMEPSGAGGELFF. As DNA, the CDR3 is TGTGCCAGTATAATGGAACCTAGCGGGGCCGGCGGGGAGCTGTTTTTT.

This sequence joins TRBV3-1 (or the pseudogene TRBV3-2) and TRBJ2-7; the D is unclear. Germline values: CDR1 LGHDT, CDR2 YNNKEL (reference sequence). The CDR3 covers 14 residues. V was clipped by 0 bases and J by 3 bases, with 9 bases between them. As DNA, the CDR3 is TGTGCCAGCAGCCAAGAGCCGGAATACTACGAGCAGTACTTC. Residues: CASSQEPEYYEQYF.

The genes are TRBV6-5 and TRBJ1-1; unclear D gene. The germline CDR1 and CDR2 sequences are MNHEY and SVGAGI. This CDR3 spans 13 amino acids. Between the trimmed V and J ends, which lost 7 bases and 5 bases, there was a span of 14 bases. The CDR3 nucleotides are TGTGCCAGCACCGTACCTGAGAGGACTGAAGCTTTCTTT. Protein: CASTVPERTEAFF.

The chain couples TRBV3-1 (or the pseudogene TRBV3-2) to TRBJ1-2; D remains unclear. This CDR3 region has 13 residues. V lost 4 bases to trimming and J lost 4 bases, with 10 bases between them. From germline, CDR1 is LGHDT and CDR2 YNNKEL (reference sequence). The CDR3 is CASSLPGLYGYTF. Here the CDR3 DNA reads TGTGCCAGCAGCCTCCCGGGCCTCTATGGCTACACCTTC.

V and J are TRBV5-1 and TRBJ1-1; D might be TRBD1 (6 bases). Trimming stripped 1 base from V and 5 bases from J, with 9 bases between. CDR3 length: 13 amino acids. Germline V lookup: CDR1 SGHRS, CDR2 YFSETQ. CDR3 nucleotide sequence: TGCGCCAGCAGCTTGATACAGGGTACTGAAGCTTTCTTT. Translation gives CASSLIQGTEAFF.

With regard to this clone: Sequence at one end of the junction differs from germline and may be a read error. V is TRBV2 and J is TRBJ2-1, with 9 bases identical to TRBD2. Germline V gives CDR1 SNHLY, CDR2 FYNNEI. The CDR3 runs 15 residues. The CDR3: CASREAGGPYNEQFF. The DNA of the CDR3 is TGTGCCAGCAGGGAAGCGGGGGGCCCCTACAATGAGCAGTTCTTC.

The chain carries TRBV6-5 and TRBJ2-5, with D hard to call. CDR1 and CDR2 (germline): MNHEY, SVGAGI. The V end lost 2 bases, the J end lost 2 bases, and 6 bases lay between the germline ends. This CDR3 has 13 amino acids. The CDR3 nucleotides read TGTGCCAGCAGTTACGGCTTACAAGAGACCCAGTACTTC. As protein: CASSYGLQETQYF.

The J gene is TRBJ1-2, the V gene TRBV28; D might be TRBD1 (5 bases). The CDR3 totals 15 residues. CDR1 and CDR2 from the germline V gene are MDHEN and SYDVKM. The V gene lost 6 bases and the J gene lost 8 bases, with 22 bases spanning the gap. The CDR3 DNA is TGTGCCAGCAGATTTGGGGACGGGGGGTGGCGGGGCTACACCTTC. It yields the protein CASRFGDGGWRGYTF.

The CDR3 DNA reads as TGTGCCTGTTTTGGGGGAAGAGCCGACACTGAAGCTTTCTTT. This sequence encodes CACFGGRADTEAFF. The chain couples TRBV30 to TRBJ1-1; a weak D match, TRBD1 (5 bases). This CDR3 contains 14 residues. The germline V gene has CDR1 GTSNPN and CDR2 SVGIG (reference sequence). V gave up 6 bases and J gave up 3 bases, with 17 bases separating them.

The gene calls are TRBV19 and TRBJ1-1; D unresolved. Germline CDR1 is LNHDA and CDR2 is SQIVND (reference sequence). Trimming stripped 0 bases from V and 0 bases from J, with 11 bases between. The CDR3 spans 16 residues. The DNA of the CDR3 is TGTGCCAGTAGTATAGATCTGGTGGAGATGAACACTGAAGCTTTCTTT. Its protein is CASSIDLVEMNTEAFF.

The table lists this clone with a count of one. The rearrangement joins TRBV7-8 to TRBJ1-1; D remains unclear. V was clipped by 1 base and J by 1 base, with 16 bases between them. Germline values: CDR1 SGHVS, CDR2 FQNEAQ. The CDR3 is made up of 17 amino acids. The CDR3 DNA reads TGTGCCAGCAGCTTAGTGCGGGTCGGATGGTCGAACACTGAAGCTTTCTTT. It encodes CASSLVRVGWSNTEAFF.

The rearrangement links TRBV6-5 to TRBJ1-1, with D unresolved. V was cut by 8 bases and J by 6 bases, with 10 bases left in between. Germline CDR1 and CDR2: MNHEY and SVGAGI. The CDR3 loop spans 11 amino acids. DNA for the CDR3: TGTGCCAGCGGTTGGGCAGCTGAAGCTTTCTTT. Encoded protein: CASGWAAEAFF.

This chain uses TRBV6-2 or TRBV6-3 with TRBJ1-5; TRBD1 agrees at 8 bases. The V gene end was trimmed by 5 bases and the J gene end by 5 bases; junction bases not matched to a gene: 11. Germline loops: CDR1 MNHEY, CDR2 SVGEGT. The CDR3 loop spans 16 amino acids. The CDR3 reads CASSLKGQDIYQPQHF. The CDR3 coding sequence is TGTGCCAGCAGTCTCAAGGGACAGGATATCTATCAGCCCCAGCATTTT.